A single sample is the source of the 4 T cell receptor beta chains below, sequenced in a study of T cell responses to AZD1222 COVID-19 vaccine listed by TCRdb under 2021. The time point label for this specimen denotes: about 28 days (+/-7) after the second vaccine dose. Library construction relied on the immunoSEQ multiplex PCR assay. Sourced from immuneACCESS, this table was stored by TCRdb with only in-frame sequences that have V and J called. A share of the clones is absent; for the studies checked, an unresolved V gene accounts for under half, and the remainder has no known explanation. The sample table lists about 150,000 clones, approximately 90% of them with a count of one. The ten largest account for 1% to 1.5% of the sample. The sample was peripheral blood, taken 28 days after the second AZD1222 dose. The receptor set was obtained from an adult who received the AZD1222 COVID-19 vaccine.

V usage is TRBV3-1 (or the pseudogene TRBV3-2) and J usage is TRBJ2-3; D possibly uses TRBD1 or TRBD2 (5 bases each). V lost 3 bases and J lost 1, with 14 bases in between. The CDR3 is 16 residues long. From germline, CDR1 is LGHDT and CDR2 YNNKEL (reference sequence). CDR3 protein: CASSHNPTGRTDTQYF. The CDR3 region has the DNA TGTGCCAGCAGCCATAACCCGACGGGGCGCACAGATACGCAGTATTTT.

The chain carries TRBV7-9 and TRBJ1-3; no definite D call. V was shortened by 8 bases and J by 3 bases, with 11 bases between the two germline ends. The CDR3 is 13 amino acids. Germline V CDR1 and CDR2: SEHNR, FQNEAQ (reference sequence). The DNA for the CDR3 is TGTGCCAGCGCGACCTCCGGTGGAAACACCATATATTTT. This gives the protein CASATSGGNTIYF.

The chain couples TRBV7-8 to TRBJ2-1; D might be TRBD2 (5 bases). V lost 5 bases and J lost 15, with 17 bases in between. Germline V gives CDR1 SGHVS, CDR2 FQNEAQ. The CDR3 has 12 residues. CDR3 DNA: TGTGCCAGCAGCGAGGTAGTGGGAGAGGGGTTCTTC. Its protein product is CASSEVVGEGFF.

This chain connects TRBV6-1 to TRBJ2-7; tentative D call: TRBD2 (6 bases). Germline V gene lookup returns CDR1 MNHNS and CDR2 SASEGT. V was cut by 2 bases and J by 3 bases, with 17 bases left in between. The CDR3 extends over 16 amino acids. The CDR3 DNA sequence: TGTGCCAGCAGTGAAAGGACGGCCGCCGGGGGCTACGAGCAGTACTTC. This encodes CASSERTAAGGYEQYF.